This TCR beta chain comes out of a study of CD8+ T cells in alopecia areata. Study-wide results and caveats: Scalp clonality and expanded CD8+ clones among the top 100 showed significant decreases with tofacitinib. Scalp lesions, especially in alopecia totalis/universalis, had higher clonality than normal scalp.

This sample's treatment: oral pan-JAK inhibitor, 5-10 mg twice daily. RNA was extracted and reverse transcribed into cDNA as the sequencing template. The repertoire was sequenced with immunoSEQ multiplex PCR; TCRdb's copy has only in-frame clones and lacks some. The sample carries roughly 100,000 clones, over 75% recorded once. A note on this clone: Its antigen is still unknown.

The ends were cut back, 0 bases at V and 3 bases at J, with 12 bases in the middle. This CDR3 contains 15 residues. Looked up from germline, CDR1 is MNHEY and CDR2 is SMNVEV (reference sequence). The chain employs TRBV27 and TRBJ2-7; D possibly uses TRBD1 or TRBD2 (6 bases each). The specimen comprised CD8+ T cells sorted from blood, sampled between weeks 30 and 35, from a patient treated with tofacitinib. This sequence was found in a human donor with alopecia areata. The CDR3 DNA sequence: TGTGCCAGCAGTTTATCATCCGGGGGCGGCTACGAGCAGTACTTC. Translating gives CASSLSSGGGYEQYF.